This T cell receptor (beta chain) was documented in a study of shared clonotypes between healthy human individuals. General study findings and limits: Some clonotypes were shared by all four sorted-subset donors, while others were not shared. The non-shared ones had lower generation probabilities than the shared ones. Richness estimates generally favored naive over memory subsets.

CD45RA-negative memory and CD45RA+ naive subsets were split from the CD4+ cells. Per the original data handling: ImmunoSEQ only sent back junction sequences with no quality scores, so filtering was done differently. TCRdb's table, derived via immunoSEQ multiplex PCR, lists solely in-frame clones and lacks some. The V and J calls and clone size were taken over from that table, and D and trimming were inferred from the DNA. The data show just over 2,000,000 clones, about 95% seen once. A remark on this clone: The antigen is not known.

CDR1 and CDR2 from the germline V gene are SNHLY and FYNNEI. The CDR3 is made up of 14 amino acids. V was pared by 5 bases and J by 4 bases, with 6 bases of the junction left unmatched. The chain has TRBV2 and TRBJ2-7, with 9 bases matching TRBD1. This clonotype was obtained from a man aged 18 to 29 in good health. Material for sequencing was naive CD4+ T cells sorted from blood. The subset is: CD45RA+ positively selected. In nucleotides, the CDR3 is TGTGCCAGCAGTCAGGAACAGGGGGCGTACGAGCAGTACTTC. Translation: CASSQEQGAYEQYF.